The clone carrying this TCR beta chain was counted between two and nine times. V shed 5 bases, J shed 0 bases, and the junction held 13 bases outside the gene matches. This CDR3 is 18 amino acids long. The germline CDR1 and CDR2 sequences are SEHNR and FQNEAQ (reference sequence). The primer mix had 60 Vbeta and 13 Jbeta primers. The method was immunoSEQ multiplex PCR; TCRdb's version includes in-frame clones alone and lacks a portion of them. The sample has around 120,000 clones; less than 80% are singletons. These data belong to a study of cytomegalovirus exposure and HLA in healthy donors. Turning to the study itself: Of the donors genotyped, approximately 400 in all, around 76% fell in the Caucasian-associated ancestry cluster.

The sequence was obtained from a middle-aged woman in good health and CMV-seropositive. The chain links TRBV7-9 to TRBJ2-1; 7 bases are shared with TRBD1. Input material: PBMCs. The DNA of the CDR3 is TGTGCCAGCAGCCCGGTCCCGGGACAGTCCCGCTCCTACAATGAGCAGTTCTTC. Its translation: CASSPVPGQSRSYNEQFF. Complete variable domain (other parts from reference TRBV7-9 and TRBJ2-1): DTGVSQNPRHKITKRGQNVTFRCDPISEHNRLYWYRQTLGQGPEFLTYFQNEAQLEKSRLLSDRFSAERPKGSFSTLEIQRTEQGDSAMYLCASSPVPGQSRSYNEQFFGPGTRLTVL.